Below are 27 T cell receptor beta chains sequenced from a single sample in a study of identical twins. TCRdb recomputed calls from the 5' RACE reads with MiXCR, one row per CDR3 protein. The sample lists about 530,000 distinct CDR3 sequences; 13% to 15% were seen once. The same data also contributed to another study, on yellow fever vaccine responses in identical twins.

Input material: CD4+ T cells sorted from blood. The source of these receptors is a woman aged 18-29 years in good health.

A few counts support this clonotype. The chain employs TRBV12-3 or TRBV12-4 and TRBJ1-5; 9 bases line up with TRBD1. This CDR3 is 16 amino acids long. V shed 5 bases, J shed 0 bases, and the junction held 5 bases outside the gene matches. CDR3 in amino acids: CASSTGGSYSNQPQHF. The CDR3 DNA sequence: TGTGCCAGCAGTACAGGGGGCAGTTATAGCAATCAGCCCCAGCATTTT.

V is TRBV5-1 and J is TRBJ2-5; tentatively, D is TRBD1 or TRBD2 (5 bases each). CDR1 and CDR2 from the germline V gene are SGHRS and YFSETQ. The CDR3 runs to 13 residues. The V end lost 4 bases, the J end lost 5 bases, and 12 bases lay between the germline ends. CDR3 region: CASSGSGRETQYF. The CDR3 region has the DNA TGCGCCAGCAGCGGATCGGGGCGGGAGACCCAGTACTTC.

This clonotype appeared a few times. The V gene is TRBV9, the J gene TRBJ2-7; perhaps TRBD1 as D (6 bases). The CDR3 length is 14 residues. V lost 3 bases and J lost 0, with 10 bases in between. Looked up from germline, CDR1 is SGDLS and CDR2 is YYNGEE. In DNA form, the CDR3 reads TGTGCCAGCAGCGCGACAGGAAACTCCTACGAGCAGTACTTC. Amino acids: CASSATGNSYEQYF.

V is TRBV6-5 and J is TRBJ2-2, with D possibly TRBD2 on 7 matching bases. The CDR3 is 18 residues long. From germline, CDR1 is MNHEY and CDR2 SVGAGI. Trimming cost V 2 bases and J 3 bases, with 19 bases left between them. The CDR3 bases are TGTGCCAGCAGTTACCCCAGACAGGCCCGGGGGGACACCGGGGAGCTGTTTTTT. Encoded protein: CASSYPRQARGDTGELFF.

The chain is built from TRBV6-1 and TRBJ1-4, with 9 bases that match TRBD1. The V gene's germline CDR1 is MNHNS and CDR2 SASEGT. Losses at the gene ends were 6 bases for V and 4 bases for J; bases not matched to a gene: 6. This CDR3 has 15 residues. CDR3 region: CASSWTGANNEKLFF. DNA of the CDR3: TGTGCCAGCAGCTGGACAGGGGCGAATAATGAAAAACTGTTTTTT.

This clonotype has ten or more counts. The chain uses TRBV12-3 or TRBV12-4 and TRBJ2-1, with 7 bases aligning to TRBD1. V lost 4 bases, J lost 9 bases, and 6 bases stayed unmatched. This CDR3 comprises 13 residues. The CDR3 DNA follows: TGTGCCAGCAGTTCCGGGACAGTGCCTGAGCAGTTCTTC. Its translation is CASSSGTVPEQFF.

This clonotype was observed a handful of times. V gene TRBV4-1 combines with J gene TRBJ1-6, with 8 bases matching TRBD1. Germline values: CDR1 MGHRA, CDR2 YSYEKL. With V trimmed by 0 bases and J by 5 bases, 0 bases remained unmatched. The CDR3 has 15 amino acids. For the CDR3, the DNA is TGCGCCAGCAGCCAAGAGGACAGGGATAATTCACCCCTCCACTTT. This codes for CASSQEDRDNSPLHF.

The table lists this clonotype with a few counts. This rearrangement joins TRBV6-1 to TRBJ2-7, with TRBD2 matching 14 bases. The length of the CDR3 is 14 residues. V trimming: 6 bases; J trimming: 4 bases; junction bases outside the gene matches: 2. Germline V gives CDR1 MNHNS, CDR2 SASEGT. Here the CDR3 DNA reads TGTGCCAGCAGAAGACTAGCGGGAGGGTACGAGCAGTACTTC. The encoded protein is CASRRLAGGYEQYF.

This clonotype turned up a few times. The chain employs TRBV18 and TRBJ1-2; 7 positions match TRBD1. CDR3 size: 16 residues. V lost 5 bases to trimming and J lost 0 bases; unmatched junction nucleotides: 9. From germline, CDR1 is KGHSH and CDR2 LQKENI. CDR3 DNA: TGTGCCAGCTCAGCGGGACAGTACGGTCCTAACTATGGCTACACCTTC. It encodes CASSAGQYGPNYGYTF.

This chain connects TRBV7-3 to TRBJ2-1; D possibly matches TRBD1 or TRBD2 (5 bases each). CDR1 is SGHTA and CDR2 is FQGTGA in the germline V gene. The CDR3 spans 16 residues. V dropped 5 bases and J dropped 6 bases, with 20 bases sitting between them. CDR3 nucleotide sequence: TGTGCCAGCAGCGTGGGGCCGGCCACGGCGGGCAATGAGCAGTTCTTC. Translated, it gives CASSVGPATAGNEQFF.

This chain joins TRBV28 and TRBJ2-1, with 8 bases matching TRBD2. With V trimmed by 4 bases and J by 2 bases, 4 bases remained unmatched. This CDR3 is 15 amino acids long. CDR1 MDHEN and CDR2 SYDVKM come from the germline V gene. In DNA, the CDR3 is TGTGCCAGCAGTTACGGCGGGAGGACCTACAATGAGCAGTTCTTC. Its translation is CASSYGGRTYNEQFF.

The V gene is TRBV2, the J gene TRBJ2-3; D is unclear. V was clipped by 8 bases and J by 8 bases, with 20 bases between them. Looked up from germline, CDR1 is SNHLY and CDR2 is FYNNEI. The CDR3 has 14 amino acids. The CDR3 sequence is CASGWAVVYSTQYF. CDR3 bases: TGTGCCAGCGGATGGGCGGTAGTGTATAGTACGCAGTATTTT.

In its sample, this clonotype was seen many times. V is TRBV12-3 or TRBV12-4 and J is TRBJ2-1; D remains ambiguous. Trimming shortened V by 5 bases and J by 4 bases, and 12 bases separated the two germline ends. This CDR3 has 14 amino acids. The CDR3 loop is CASSPWAPYNEQFF. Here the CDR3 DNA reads TGTGCCAGCAGTCCTTGGGCCCCTTACAATGAGCAGTTCTTC.

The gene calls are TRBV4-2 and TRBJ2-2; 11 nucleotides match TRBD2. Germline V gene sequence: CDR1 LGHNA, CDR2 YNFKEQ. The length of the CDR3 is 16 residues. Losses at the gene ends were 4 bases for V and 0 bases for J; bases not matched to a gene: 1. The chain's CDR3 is CASSRGLAANTGELFF. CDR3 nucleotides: TGTGCCAGCAGCCGGGGACTAGCGGCGAACACCGGGGAGCTGTTTTTT.

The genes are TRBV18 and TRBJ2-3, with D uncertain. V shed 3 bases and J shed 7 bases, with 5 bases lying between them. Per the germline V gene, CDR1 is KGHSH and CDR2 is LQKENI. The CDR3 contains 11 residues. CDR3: CASSPSNTQYF. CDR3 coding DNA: TGTGCCAGCTCACCGAGTAATACGCAGTATTTT.

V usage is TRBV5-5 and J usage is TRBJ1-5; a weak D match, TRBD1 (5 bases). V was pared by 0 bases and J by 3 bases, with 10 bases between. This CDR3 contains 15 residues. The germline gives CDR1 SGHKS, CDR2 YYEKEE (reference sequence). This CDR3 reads CASSLGGSFNQPQHF. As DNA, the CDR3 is TGTGCCAGCAGCTTGGGGGGGTCTTTCAATCAGCCCCAGCATTTT.

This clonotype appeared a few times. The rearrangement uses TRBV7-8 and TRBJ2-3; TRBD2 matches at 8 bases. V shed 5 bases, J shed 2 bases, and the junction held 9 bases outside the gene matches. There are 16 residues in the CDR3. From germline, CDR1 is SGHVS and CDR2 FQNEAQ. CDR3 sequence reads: CASSPSVAGHTDTQYF. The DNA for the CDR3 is TGTGCCAGCAGCCCAAGCGTAGCGGGGCACACAGATACGCAGTATTTT.

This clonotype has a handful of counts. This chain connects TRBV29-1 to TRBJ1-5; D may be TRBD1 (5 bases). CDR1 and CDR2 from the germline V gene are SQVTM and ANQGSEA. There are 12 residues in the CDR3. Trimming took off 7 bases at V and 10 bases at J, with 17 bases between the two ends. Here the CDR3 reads CSAGGSNGPQHF. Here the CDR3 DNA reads TGCAGCGCTGGGGGTAGTAACGGCCCCCAGCATTTT. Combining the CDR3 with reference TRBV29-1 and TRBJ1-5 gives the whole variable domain SAVISQKPSRDICQRGTSLTIQCQVDSQVTMMFWYRQQPGQSLTLIATANQGSEATYESGFVIDKFPISRPNLTFSTLTVSNMSPEDSSIYLCSAGGSNGPQHFGDGTRLSIL.

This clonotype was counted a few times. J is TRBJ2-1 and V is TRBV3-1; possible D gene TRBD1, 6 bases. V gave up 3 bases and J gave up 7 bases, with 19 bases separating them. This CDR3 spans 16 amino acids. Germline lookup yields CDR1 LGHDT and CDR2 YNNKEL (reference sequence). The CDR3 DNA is TGTGCCAGCAGCCAGGACCGGGCCCCGAGGGGGAATGAGCAGTTCTTC. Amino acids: CASSQDRAPRGNEQFF.

DNA of the CDR3: TGTGCCAGCAGCTCCCGGTGGGATACGCAGTATTTT. Protein product: CASSSRWDTQYF. The gene calls are TRBV7-6 and TRBJ2-3; D uncertain. Germline CDR1 is SGHVS and CDR2 is FNYEAQ. The CDR3 has 12 residues. The V end lost 4 bases, the J end lost 6 bases, and 8 bases lay between the germline ends.

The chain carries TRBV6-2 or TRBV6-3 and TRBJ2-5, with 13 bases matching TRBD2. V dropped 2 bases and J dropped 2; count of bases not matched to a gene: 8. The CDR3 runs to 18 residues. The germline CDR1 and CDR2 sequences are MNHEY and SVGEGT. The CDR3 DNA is TGTGCCAGCAGTTACACCGCTACTAGCGGGAGGGCTCAAGAGACCCAGTACTTC. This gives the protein CASSYTATSGRAQETQYF.

DNA of the CDR3: TGTGCCAGCAGTAAAACTAGCGGGATACCCGCCGGGGAGCTGTTTTTT. Protein sequence: CASSKTSGIPAGELFF. This chain uses TRBV12-3 or TRBV12-4 with TRBJ2-2; 10 bases line up with TRBD2. The CDR3 is 16 amino acids. Trimming removed 5 bases from V and 6 bases from J; junction bases left unmatched: 9.

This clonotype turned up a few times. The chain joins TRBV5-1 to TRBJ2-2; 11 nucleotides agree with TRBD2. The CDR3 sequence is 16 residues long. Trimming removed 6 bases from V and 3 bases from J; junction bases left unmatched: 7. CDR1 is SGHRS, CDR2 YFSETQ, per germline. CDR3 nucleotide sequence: TGCGCCAGCACCCTACTAGCGGGAGCGTACACCGGGGAGCTGTTTTTT. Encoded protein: CASTLLAGAYTGELFF. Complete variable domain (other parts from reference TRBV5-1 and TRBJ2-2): KAGVTQTPRYLIKTRGQQVTLSCSPISGHRSVSWYQQTPGQGLQFLFEYFSETQRNKGNFPGRFSGRQFSNSRSEMNVSTLELGDSALYLCASTLLAGAYTGELFFGEGSRLTVL.

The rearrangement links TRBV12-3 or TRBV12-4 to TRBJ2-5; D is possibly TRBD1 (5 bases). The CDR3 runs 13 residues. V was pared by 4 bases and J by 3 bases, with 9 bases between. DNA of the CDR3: TGTGCCAGCAGTTCGACAGTGAAAGAGACCCAGTACTTC. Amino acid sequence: CASSSTVKETQYF.

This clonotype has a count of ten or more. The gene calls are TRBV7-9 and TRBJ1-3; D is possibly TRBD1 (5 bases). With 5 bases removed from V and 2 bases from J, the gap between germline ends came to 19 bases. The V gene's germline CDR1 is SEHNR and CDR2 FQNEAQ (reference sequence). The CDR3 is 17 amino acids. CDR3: CASSLGSVRAAGNTIYF. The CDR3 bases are TGTGCCAGCAGCCTGGGTTCGGTCAGGGCCGCTGGAAACACCATATATTTT.

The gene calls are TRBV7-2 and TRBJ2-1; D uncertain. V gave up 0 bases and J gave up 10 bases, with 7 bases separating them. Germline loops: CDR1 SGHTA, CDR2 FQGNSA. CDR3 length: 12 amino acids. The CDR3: CASSLAWREQFF. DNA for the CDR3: TGTGCCAGCAGCTTAGCGTGGAGAGAGCAGTTCTTC.

In DNA form, the CDR3 reads TGTGCCAGCACCCCAAGTGGGGCAAGTTCTTCTGGGGCCAACGTCCTGACTTTC. Amino acids: CASTPSGASSSGANVLTF. The chain recombines TRBV12-3 or TRBV12-4 with TRBJ2-6; the D gene is possibly TRBD1 (5 bases). Trimming pared 7 bases from V and 1 base from J, leaving 20 bases between. CDR3 length: 18 amino acids.